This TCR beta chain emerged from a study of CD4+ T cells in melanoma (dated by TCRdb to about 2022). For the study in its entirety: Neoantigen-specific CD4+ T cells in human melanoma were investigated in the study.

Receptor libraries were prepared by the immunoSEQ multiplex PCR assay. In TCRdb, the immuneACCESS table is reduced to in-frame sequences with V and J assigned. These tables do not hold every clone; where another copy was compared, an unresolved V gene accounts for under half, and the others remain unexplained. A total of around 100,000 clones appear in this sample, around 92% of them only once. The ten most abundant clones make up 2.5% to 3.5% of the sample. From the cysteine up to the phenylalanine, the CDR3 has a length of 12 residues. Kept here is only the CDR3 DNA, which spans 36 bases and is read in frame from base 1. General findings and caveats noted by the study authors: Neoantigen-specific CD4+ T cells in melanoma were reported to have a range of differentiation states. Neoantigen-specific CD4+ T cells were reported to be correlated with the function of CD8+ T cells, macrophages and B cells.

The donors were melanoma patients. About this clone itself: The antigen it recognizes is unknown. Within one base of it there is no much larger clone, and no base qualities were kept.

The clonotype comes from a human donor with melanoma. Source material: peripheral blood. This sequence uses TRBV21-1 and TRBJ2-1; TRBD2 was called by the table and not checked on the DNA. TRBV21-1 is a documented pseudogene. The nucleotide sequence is TGTGCCAGCAGCCTGCGTGACAATGAGCAGTTCTTC. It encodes CASSLRDNEQFF.